The TCR beta chain under discussion was sequenced for a study of T cells in localized non-small cell lung cancer. Germline-derived CDR1 and CDR2 are SNHLY and FYNNEI. With 3 bases removed from V and 4 bases from J, the gap between germline ends came to 6 bases. The CDR3 consists of 13 residues. Measured with immunoSEQ multiplex PCR; TCRdb has only the in-frame clones, and not every one. This sample has around 50,000 clones, with about 83% found just once. The sequencing used peripheral blood, collected before any cancer treatment. This sequence joins TRBV2 and TRBJ1-4; D remains unclear. This clonotype originated in an older female donor with stage II squamous cell lung carcinoma. CDR3 in amino acids: CASSEGNNEKLFF. The CDR3 region has the DNA TGTGCCAGCAGTGAGGGTAATAATGAAAAACTGTTTTTT.